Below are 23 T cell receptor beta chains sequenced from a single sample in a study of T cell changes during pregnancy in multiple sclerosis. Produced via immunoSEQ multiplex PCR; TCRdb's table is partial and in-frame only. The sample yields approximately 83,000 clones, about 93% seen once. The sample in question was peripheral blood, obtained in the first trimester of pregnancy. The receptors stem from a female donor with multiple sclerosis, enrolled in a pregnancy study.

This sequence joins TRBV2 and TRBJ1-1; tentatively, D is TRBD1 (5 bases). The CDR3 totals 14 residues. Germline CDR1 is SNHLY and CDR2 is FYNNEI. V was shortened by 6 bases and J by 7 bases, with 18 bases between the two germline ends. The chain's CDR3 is CASRVGADLGEAFF. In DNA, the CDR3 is TGTGCCAGCAGGGTAGGGGCCGACTTAGGTGAAGCTTTCTTT.

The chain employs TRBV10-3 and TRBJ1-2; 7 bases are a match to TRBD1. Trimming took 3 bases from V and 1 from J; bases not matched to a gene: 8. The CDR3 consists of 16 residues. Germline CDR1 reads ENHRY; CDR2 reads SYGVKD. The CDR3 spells CAISDLRDSINYGYTF. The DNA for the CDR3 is TGTGCCATCAGTGATTTGAGGGACAGTATTAACTATGGCTACACCTTC.

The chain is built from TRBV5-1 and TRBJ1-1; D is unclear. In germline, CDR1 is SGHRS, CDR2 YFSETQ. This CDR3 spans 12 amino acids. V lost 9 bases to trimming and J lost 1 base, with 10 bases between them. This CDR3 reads CANPTTNTEAFF. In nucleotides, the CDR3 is TGCGCCAACCCAACAACGAACACTGAAGCTTTCTTT.

Here the CDR3 reads CAISELSGGGYGYTF. The CDR3, as DNA: TGTGCCATCAGTGAACTGTCGGGGGGTGGTTACGGCTACACCTTC. This rearrangement joins TRBV10-3 to TRBJ1-2, with D possibly matching TRBD1 (5 bases). The CDR3 has 15 amino acids. V lost 3 bases, J lost 8 bases, and 19 bases lay in between. CDR1 and CDR2 (germline): ENHRY, SYGVKD.

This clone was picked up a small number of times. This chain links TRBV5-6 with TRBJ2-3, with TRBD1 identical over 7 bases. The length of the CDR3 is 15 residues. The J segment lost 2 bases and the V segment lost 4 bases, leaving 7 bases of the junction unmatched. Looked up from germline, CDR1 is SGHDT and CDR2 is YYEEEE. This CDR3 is CASSPDREFTDTQYF. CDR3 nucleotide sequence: TGTGCCAGCAGCCCCGACAGGGAATTCACAGATACGCAGTATTTT.

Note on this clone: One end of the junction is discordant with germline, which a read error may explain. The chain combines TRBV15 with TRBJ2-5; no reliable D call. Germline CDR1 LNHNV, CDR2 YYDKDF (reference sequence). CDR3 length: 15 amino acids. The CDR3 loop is CATSGEDGVQETQYF. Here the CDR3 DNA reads TGTGCCACCAGCGGAGAAGACGGAGTCCAAGAGACCCAGTACTTC. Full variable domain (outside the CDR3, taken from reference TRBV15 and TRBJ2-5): DAMVIQNPRYQVTQFGKPVTLSCSQTLNHNVMYWYQQKSSQAPKLLFHYYDKDFNNEADTPDNFQSRRPNTSFCFLDIRSPGLGDTAMYLCATSGEDGVQETQYFGPGTRLLVL.

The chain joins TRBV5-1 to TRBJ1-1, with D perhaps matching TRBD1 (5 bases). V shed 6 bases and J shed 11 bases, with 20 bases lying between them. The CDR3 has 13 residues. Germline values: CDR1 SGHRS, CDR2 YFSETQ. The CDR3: CASNEGTASGAFF. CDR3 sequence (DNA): TGCGCCAGCAACGAAGGTACGGCCTCAGGGGCTTTCTTT.

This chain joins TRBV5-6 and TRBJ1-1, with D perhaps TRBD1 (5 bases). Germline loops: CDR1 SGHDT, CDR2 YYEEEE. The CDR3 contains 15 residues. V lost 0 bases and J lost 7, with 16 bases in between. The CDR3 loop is CASSLGRGRLGEAFF. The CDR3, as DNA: TGTGCCAGCAGCTTGGGACGGGGGAGGCTGGGTGAAGCTTTCTTT.

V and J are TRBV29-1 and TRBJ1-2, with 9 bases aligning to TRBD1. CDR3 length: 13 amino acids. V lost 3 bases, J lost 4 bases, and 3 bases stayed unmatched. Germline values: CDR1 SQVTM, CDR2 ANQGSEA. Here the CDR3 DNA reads TGCAGCGTTGAGGACAGGGGTGGCTATGGCTACACCTTC. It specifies CSVEDRGGYGYTF.

The CDR3 loop reads CSASGFTEAFF. DNA for the CDR3: TGCAGTGCTAGCGGGTTCACTGAAGCTTTCTTT. The chain carries TRBV20-1 and TRBJ1-1; no clear D gene. Germline values: CDR1 DFQATT, CDR2 SNEGSKA (reference sequence). The CDR3 has 11 amino acids. V was pared by 3 bases and J by 4 bases, with 6 bases between.

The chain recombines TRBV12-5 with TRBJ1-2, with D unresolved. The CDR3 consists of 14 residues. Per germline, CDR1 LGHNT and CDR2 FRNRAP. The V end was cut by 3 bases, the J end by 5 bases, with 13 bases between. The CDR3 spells CASGFWVDSYGYTF. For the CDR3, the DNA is TGTGCTAGTGGTTTTTGGGTTGACTCGTATGGCTACACCTTC.

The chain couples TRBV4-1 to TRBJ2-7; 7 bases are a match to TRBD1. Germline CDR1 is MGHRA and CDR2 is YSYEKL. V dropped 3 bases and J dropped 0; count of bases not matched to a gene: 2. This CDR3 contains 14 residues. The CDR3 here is CASSQGDSSYEQYF. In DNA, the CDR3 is TGCGCCAGCAGCCAGGGGGACAGCTCCTACGAGCAGTACTTC.

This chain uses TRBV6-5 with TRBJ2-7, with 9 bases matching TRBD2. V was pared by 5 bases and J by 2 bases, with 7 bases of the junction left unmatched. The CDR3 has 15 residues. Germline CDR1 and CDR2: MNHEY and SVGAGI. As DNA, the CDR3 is TGTGCCAGCAGTCCGATCGCGGGGGGGACCTACGAGCAGTACTTC. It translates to CASSPIAGGTYEQYF.

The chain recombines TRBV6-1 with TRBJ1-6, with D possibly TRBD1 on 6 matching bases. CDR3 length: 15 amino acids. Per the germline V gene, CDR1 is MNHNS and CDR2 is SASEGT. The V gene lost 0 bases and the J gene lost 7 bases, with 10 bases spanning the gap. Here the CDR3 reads CASSEAGGSNSPLHF. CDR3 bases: TGTGCCAGCAGTGAAGCAGGGGGTAGCAATTCACCCCTCCACTTT.

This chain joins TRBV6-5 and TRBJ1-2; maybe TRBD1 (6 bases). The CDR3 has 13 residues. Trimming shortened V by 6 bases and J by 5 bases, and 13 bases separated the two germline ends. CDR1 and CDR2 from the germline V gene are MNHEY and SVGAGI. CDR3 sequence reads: CASRRPGEYGYTF. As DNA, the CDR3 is TGTGCCAGCAGGCGCCCAGGGGAATATGGCTACACCTTC.

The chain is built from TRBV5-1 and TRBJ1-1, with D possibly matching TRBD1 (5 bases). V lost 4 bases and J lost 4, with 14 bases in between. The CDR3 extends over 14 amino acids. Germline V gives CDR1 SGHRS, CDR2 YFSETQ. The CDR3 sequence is CASSPVGGGTEAFF. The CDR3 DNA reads TGCGCCAGCAGCCCGGTGGGCGGGGGCACTGAAGCTTTCTTT.

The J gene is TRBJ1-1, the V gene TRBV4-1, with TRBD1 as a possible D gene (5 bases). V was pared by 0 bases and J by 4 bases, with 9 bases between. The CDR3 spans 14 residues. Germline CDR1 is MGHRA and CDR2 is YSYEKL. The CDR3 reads CASSQDRGGTEAFF. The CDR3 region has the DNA TGCGCCAGCAGCCAAGATCGCGGGGGCACTGAAGCTTTCTTT.

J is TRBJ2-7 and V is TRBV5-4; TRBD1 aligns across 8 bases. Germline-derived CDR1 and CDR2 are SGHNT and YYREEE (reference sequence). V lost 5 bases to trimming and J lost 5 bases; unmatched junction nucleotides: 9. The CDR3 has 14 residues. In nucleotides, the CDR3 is TGTGCCAGCAGAAGACAGGGGCTAGTCGACGAGCAGTACTTC. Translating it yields CASRRQGLVDEQYF.

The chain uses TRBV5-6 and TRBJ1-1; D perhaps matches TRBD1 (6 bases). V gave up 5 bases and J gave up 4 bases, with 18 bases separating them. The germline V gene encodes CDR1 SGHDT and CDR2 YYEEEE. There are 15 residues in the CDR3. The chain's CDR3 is CASSLGGGGSTEAFF. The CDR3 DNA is TGTGCCAGCAGTCTCGGGGGGGGCGGGAGCACTGAAGCTTTCTTT.

CDR3 sequence reads: CASSPPTGPNEQYF. The CDR3 DNA reads as TGTGCCAGTAGTCCACCGACAGGCCCCAACGAGCAGTACTTC. This sequence joins TRBV19 and TRBJ2-7; D is possibly TRBD1 (6 bases). This CDR3 has 14 amino acids. V was clipped by 5 bases and J by 5 bases, with 16 bases between them. The germline CDR1 and CDR2 sequences are LNHDA and SQIVND (reference sequence).

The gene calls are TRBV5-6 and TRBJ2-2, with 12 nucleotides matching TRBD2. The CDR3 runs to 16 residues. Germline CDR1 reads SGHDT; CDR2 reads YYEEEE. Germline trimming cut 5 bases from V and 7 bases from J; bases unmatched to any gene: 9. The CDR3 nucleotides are TGTGCCAGCAGTTCGGCTACTAGCGGGGGGTTCGGGGAGCTGTTTTTT. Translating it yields CASSSATSGGFGELFF.

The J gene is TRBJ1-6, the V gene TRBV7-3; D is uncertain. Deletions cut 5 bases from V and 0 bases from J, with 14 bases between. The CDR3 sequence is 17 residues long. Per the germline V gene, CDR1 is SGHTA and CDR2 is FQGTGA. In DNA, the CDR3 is TGTGCCAGCAGCATCAGGACCGGGAGCTCCTATAATTCACCCCTCCACTTT. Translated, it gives CASSIRTGSSYNSPLHF.

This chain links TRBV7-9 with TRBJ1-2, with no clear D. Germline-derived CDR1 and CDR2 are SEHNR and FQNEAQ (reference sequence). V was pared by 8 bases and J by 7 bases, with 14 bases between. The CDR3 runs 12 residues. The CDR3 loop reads CASRPDFFGYTF. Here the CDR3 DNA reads TGTGCCAGCCGACCGGACTTCTTTGGCTACACCTTC.